Below are 5 T cell receptor beta chains sequenced from a single sample in a study of cytomegalovirus exposure and HLA in healthy donors. PCR primers comprised 60 Vbeta and 13 Jbeta primers. Sequencing was performed with immunoSEQ multiplex PCR; in TCRdb, only in-frame clones are kept and a portion is missing. Its table lists tens of thousands of clones. What was sequenced was PBMCs. The receptor source for this set is a man aged 18 to 30 in good health and CMV-seropositive.

The chain combines TRBV5-6 with TRBJ2-7, with 9 bases fitting TRBD1. Germline V lookup: CDR1 SGHDT, CDR2 YYEEEE. This CDR3 has 17 amino acids. After removal of 2 bases from V and 5 bases from J, the junction contained 14 bases not matched to a gene. CDR3: CASSFSSDRGYRNEQYF. The CDR3 region has the DNA TGTGCCAGCAGCTTCTCGTCGGACAGGGGTTATCGGAACGAGCAGTACTTC.

The chain joins TRBV6-1 to TRBJ1-2, with 7 bases aligning to TRBD1. V lost 6 bases and J lost 0; bases outside the gene matches: 7. This CDR3 comprises 15 residues. In germline, CDR1 is MNHNS, CDR2 SASEGT. The CDR3 DNA is TGTGCCAGCAGGTCCGGACAGGTCACTAACTATGGCTACACCTTC. Protein sequence: CASRSGQVTNYGYTF.

The J gene is TRBJ2-4, the V gene TRBV2; 8 positions agree with TRBD1. V shed 5 bases and J 2 bases; nucleotides not matched to a gene: 8. There are 16 residues in the CDR3. The germline V gene encodes CDR1 SNHLY and CDR2 FYNNEI. In DNA, the CDR3 is TGTGCCAGCAGTAGCGCGGACAGGGCTCCCAAAAACATTCAGTACTTC. Amino acids: CASSSADRAPKNIQYF.

CDR3 sequence: CSHLRGLDTEAFF. DNA for the CDR3: TGCAGCCACCTCAGGGGGCTTGACACTGAAGCTTTCTTT. The rearrangement joins TRBV29-1 to TRBJ1-1; 8 bases line up with TRBD1. CDR3 length: 13 amino acids. V trimming: 8 bases; J trimming: 3 bases; junction bases outside the gene matches: 8. Germline values: CDR1 SQVTM, CDR2 ANQGSEA. The full variable domain, completed using reference TRBV29-1 and TRBJ1-1, is SAVISQKPSRDICQRGTSLTIQCQVDSQVTMMFWYRQQPGQSLTLIATANQGSEATYESGFVIDKFPISRPNLTFSTLTVSNMSPEDSSIYLCSHLRGLDTEAFFGQGTRLTVV.

The genes are TRBV7-2 and TRBJ2-2; no reliable D call. Looked up from germline, CDR1 is SGHTA and CDR2 is FQGNSA. V was trimmed by 6 bases and J by 4 bases, leaving 6 bases between them. The CDR3 is 12 amino acids. CDR3 DNA sequence: TGTGCCAGCAGTCTAGTCACCGGGGAGCTGTTTTTT. Translating it yields CASSLVTGELFF.